The rows below give T cell receptor beta chains drawn from one sample of a study of cytomegalovirus exposure and HLA in healthy donors. The method was immunoSEQ multiplex PCR; TCRdb's version includes in-frame clones alone and lacks a portion of them. The table records roughly 150,000 clones, 76% of them present only once. Specimen: PBMCs. The receptors come from a man aged 35-49 years in good health and CMV-seronegative. CDR3s include the opening cysteine and the closing phenylalanine or tryptophan. Each record gives: J gene, V gene, CDR3 protein.

TRBJ1-1	TRBV30	CAWTRGTNTEAFF
TRBJ1-5	TRBV7-2	CASSPDRGAQPQHF
TRBJ1-2	TRBV9	CAKLGQRNYGYTF
TRBJ2-2	TRBV9	CASSVAQNGDTGELFF
TRBJ2-7	TRBV2	CASSEAPVLYEQYF
TRBJ2-7	TRBV19	CASSPGTGLAGGYEQYF
TRBJ2-7	TRBV25-1	CASRGQVTYEQYF
TRBJ1-5	TRBV7-2	CASSIYGQPQHF
TRBJ2-7	TRBV5-5	CASSLVPSGGYEQYF
TRBJ2-7	TRBV7-3	CASSLGGGSYEQYF